A single sample is the source of the 24 T cell receptor beta chains below, sequenced in a study of blood T cell repertoires in COVID-19. Assay used: immunoSEQ multiplex PCR; TCRdb lists only in-frame clones, some missing. The table lists roughly 240,000 clones, 70% to 85% of them singletons, with around 2% in the top ten. The specimen was peripheral blood. These TCRs come from a woman of 80 years or more with acute or convalescent COVID-19.

This clone was observed a single time. The genes are TRBV5-4 and TRBJ2-7, with 9 nucleotides matching TRBD2. This CDR3 comprises 15 residues. Germline V CDR1 and CDR2: SGHNT, YYREEE (reference sequence). Trimming cost V 2 bases and J 2 bases; bases outside gene matches: 5. CDR3 in amino acids: CASSFQAGGTYEQYF. The CDR3, as DNA: TGTGCCAGCAGCTTTCAAGCGGGAGGAACCTACGAGCAGTACTTC.

The sample holds a few counts of this clone. The chain uses TRBV24-1 and TRBJ1-1, with D perhaps matching TRBD1 (6 bases). Germline V gives CDR1 KGHDR, CDR2 SFDVKD. The germline V and J ends were trimmed by 5 bases and 1 base, with 10 bases remaining between them. This CDR3 spans 14 amino acids. The CDR3 sequence: CATSGQGKNTEAFF. The CDR3 region has the DNA TGTGCCACCAGTGGCCAGGGGAAGAACACTGAAGCTTTCTTT.

Notes on this clone: Other DNA sequences in the same sample also yield this CDR3. The V call is TRBV10-3, the J call TRBJ1-5; no reliable D call. The V end was cut by 2 bases, the J end by 4 bases, with 9 bases between. Germline-derived CDR1 and CDR2 are ENHRY and SYGVKD. The CDR3 spans 14 residues. The DNA of the CDR3 is TGTGCCATCAGTGAGACCGGCGGGAATCAGCCCCAGCATTTT. It encodes CAISETGGNQPQHF.

As regards this clone: The same CDR3 also results from other DNA sequences found in this sample. Written as DNA, the CDR3 is TGCGCCAGCAGCCAAGGGCCCTACGAGCAGTACTTC. It codes for CASSQGPYEQYF. The chain uses TRBV4-1 and TRBJ2-7; D remains unclear. The CDR3 is made up of 12 amino acids. Germline V gene lookup returns CDR1 MGHRA and CDR2 YSYEKL. The V and J ends lost 1 base and 2 bases respectively, with 3 bases between them.

The chain recombines TRBV5-1 with TRBJ2-2, with TRBD1 matching 8 bases. CDR1 SGHRS and CDR2 YFSETQ come from the germline V gene. The CDR3 loop spans 15 amino acids. After removal of 2 bases from V and 6 bases from J, the junction contained 6 bases not matched to a gene. CDR3 region: CASSFGQGYAGELFF. The CDR3 nucleotides are TGCGCCAGCAGCTTTGGACAGGGTTATGCCGGGGAGCTGTTTTTT.

This clone was observed a handful of times. The chain employs TRBV13 and TRBJ2-7; TRBD1 matches 9 bases. The CDR3 is made up of 14 amino acids. Trimming cost V 5 bases and J 5 bases; bases outside gene matches: 7. Germline V gives CDR1 PRHDT, CDR2 FYEKMQ (reference sequence). In DNA, the CDR3 is TGTGCCAGCAGCCTAACAGGGGGCAACGACGAGCAGTACTTC. Amino acids: CASSLTGGNDEQYF.

The CDR3 region is CASSFSSGVSYEQYF. The CDR3 DNA reads TGTGCCAGCAGTTTTTCTAGCGGGGTATCCTACGAGCAGTACTTC. The gene calls are TRBV6-2 or TRBV6-3 and TRBJ2-7, with 9 bases lining up with TRBD2. The germline V gene encodes CDR1 MNHEY and CDR2 SVGEGT. The CDR3 runs to 15 residues. Trimming removed 4 bases from V and 1 base from J; junction bases left unmatched: 5.

This clone was seen only a few times. The chain links TRBV5-1 to TRBJ2-3; 8 positions match TRBD1. The CDR3 extends over 16 amino acids. The germline V gene encodes CDR1 SGHRS and CDR2 YFSETQ. The J segment lost 5 bases and the V segment lost 0 bases, leaving 8 bases of the junction unmatched. CDR3 DNA sequence: TGCGCCAGCAGCTTGGGCCACGGCAGGGGGCAAGATACGCAGTATTTT. It is translated as CASSLGHGRGQDTQYF.

This sequence joins TRBV7-9 and TRBJ2-7; TRBD1 aligns across 7 bases. This CDR3 has 13 amino acids. Trimming cost V 4 bases and J 2 bases; bases outside gene matches: 2. Germline V lookup: CDR1 SEHNR, CDR2 FQNEAQ (reference sequence). CDR3 loop: CASSYGQAYEQYF. CDR3 coding DNA: TGTGCCAGCAGCTACGGACAGGCCTACGAGCAGTACTTC.

This clone was seen only once. The chain employs TRBV2 and TRBJ2-1; D might be TRBD1 (6 bases). CDR1 and CDR2 from the germline V gene are SNHLY and FYNNEI. Trimming pared 4 bases from V and 8 bases from J, leaving 18 bases between. The CDR3 totals 15 residues. Here the CDR3 DNA reads TGTGCCAGCAGTGGGTTTCTTAGGGGGTCCCATGAGCAGTTCTTC. Its protein is CASSGFLRGSHEQFF.

V usage is TRBV5-1 and J usage is TRBJ2-3, with TRBD1 matching 8 bases. The germline V gene encodes CDR1 SGHRS and CDR2 YFSETQ. The CDR3 is made up of 14 amino acids. Trimming cost V 3 bases and J 3 bases; bases outside gene matches: 3. The CDR3 DNA is TGCGCCAGCAGCTCAGGGGGCCAAACAGATACGCAGTATTTT. It is translated as CASSSGGQTDTQYF.

A single count supports this clone. The chain is built from TRBV29-1 and TRBJ1-1, with D uncertain. Trimming shortened V by 1 base and J by 6 bases, and 21 bases separated the two germline ends. The germline V gene has CDR1 SQVTM and CDR2 ANQGSEA. CDR3 size: 16 residues. CDR3 amino acids: CSVEGGFRSSRSEAFF. The CDR3 DNA is TGCAGCGTTGAAGGAGGGTTTAGGTCATCCCGGTCTGAAGCTTTCTTT.

The sample holds one count of this clone. This chain links TRBV11-2 with TRBJ2-3, with a weak D call TRBD1 (5 bases). Germline CDR1 is SGHAT and CDR2 is FQNNGV. V dropped 2 bases and J dropped 2 bases, with 14 bases sitting between them. The CDR3 spans 16 residues. For the CDR3, the DNA is TGTGCCAGCAGCTTAAGACAGTCTCTAAACACAGATACGCAGTATTTT. It specifies CASSLRQSLNTDTQYF.

This clone came up once. V is TRBV2 and J is TRBJ1-2; 7 nucleotides line up with TRBD1. Unmatched junction bases numbered 14, after V lost 8 bases and J lost 8 bases. The CDR3 consists of 14 residues. CDR1 and CDR2 (germline): SNHLY, FYNNEI. CDR3 amino acids: CASRTGDPLLGYTF. In DNA, the CDR3 is TGTGCCAGCCGAACAGGGGATCCCCTGTTAGGCTACACCTTC.

The chain couples TRBV7-2 to TRBJ2-1, with 7 bases lining up with TRBD1. This CDR3 has 14 residues. With 5 bases clipped from V and 7 bases from J, the junction kept 8 bases outside the gene matches. Germline loops: CDR1 SGHTA, CDR2 FQGNSA. Here the CDR3 DNA reads TGTGCCAGCAGCAGGAGTAGGGGGCTTAATGAGCAGTTCTTC. Encoded protein: CASSRSRGLNEQFF.

CDR3 DNA sequence: TGTGCCAGCAGCTGGGGCTTTGTCTCTGGGGCCAACGTCCTGACTTTC. Residues: CASSWGFVSGANVLTF. The chain recombines TRBV5-5 with TRBJ2-6, with D perhaps matching TRBD1 (5 bases). Germline lookup yields CDR1 SGHKS and CDR2 YYEKEE (reference sequence). This CDR3 is 16 amino acids long. With 3 bases removed from V and 0 bases from J, the gap between germline ends came to 10 bases.

J is TRBJ1-5 and V is TRBV6-2 or TRBV6-3, with TRBD1 matching over 7 bases. Germline V lookup: CDR1 MNHEY, CDR2 SVGEGT. This CDR3 is built from 14 residues. Trimming cost V 2 bases and J 5 bases; bases outside gene matches: 3. CDR3 amino acids: CASSYDREDQPQHF. The DNA for the CDR3 is TGTGCCAGCAGTTACGACAGGGAGGATCAGCCCCAGCATTTT.

V and J are TRBV7-2 and TRBJ1-2; 11 bases are shared with TRBD1. V lost 5 bases to trimming and J lost 4 bases; unmatched junction nucleotides: 6. This CDR3 spans 15 amino acids. Germline V CDR1 and CDR2: SGHTA, FQGNSA. This CDR3 reads CASSVGGTGGYGYTF. The CDR3 coding sequence is TGTGCCAGCAGCGTAGGCGGGACAGGGGGCTATGGCTACACCTTC.

This chain connects TRBV7-2 to TRBJ2-2; TRBD2 might be the D (6 bases). V was shortened by 3 bases and J by 8 bases, with 13 bases between the two germline ends. The V gene's germline CDR1 is SGHTA and CDR2 FQGNSA. This CDR3 has 14 residues. In DNA, the CDR3 is TGTGCCAGCAGCTTCGGGGGACGGGAGGGGGAGCTGTTTTTT. This codes for CASSFGGREGELFF.

The V call is TRBV5-1, the J call TRBJ1-1, with D possibly matching TRBD1 (5 bases). With 0 bases removed from V and 4 bases from J, the gap between germline ends came to 13 bases. The CDR3 runs to 15 residues. The germline gives CDR1 SGHRS, CDR2 YFSETQ. The CDR3, as DNA: TGCGCCAGCAGCTTGGCACGGGGGGTCGGCACTGAAGCTTTCTTT. Amino acids: CASSLARGVGTEAFF.

This clone was counted a few times. This chain uses TRBV2 with TRBJ1-5; D may be TRBD1 (6 bases). The CDR3 sequence is 15 residues long. CDR1 is SNHLY, CDR2 FYNNEI, per germline. Trimming pared 4 bases from V and 1 base from J, leaving 11 bases between. DNA of the CDR3: TGTGCCAGCAGTGTCGGCACAGGGAGCAATCAGCCCCAGCATTTT. It encodes CASSVGTGSNQPQHF.

The chain combines TRBV18 with TRBJ1-6, with 7 bases fitting TRBD1. Germline CDR1 is KGHSH and CDR2 is LQKENI. V shed 3 bases, J shed 6 bases, and the junction held 5 bases outside the gene matches. This CDR3 is 15 amino acids long. In DNA, the CDR3 is TGTGCCAGCTCACCGCAGGGGGTTGGTAATTCACCCCTCCACTTT. Amino acids: CASSPQGVGNSPLHF.

The gene calls are TRBV27 and TRBJ2-6; a possible D gene is TRBD1 (6 bases). Trimming cost V 5 bases and J 0 bases, with 14 bases left between them. The CDR3 runs 17 residues. Germline V lookup: CDR1 MNHEY, CDR2 SMNVEV (reference sequence). The chain's CDR3 is CASSLRTDPSGANVLTF. DNA of the CDR3: TGTGCCAGCAGTCTCAGGACAGATCCCTCTGGGGCCAACGTCCTGACTTTC.

The J gene is TRBJ2-1, the V gene TRBV30, with 11 nucleotides matching TRBD2. CDR3 length: 13 amino acids. J gave up 9 bases and V 7 bases, and 8 bases lay outside the gene matches. CDR1 and CDR2 (germline): GTSNPN, SVGIG (reference sequence). As DNA, the CDR3 is TGTGCCTTAAAAACGGGACTAGCGGTTGAGCAGTTCTTC. Translated, it gives CALKTGLAVEQFF.